Described below is a single TCR beta chain sequence and its context. Its specificity is unknown. From germline, CDR1 is SGDLS and CDR2 YYNGEE. The CDR3 contains 14 residues. The J segment lost 2 bases and the V segment lost 4 bases, leaving 6 bases of the junction unmatched. TCRdb's table, derived via immunoSEQ multiplex PCR, lists solely in-frame clones and lacks some. Of approximately 210,000 clones in the sample, about 91% were seen once. The donors were part of the validation cohort of around 110 subjects. That cohort was separate from the first cohort, which comprised 670 or so subjects. The data stem from a study of cytomegalovirus exposure and HLA in healthy donors. Overall study findings and caveats: Subsequent analysis of the roughly 120 validation repertoires found a tendency for first-cohort TCR clusters to co-occur.

The rearrangement joins TRBV9 to TRBJ2-7; 7 bases agree with TRBD2. Input material: PBMCs. The TCR was taken from a woman aged 18-29 years in good health and CMV-seronegative. This CDR3 reads CASSPGLVAYEQYF. CDR3 in DNA: TGTGCCAGCAGCCCAGGACTAGTTGCCTACGAGCAGTACTTC.